This entry is about one T cell receptor beta chain. The sample comes from a study of cytomegalovirus exposure and HLA in healthy donors. The PCR employed 60 Vbeta primers together with 13 Jbeta primers. Clones were read by immunoSEQ multiplex PCR, and TCRdb kept only the in-frame ones, dropping some. The repertoire holds about 190,000 clones, with around four fifths as singletons. This CDR3 spans 13 amino acids. Trimming removed 3 bases from V and 5 bases from J, with 11 bases in between. The V gene's germline CDR1 is LNHDA and CDR2 SQIVND (reference sequence). The specimen was PBMCs. This TCR derives from a man aged 40-55 years in good health and CMV-seropositive. The chain has TRBV19 and TRBJ2-7; D unclear. This CDR3 reads CASSIIGSDEQYF. For the CDR3, the DNA is TGTGCCAGTAGTATTATCGGGTCGGACGAGCAGTACTTC.